This T cell receptor beta chain derives from a study of OX40 agonist ivuxolimab in advanced cancers. In the study overall: The costimulatory receptor OX40 (CD134) was targeted by ivuxolimab, a fully human IgG2 agonistic monoclonal antibody. Partial responses occurred in three dose-escalation patients: two with cutaneous melanoma and one with hepatocellular carcinoma. Peripheral TCRbeta sequencing aimed to test whether ivuxolimab altered TCR sequence diversity and caused clonal T-cell expansion. In the dose-escalation cohort, approximately 80% of patients were male, and the mean age was 60 years with a range of about 20 to 80. Of the roughly 51 patients in dose escalation, about 20 had hepatocellular carcinoma, some 15 had melanoma, 9 had renal cell carcinoma and 9 had head and neck cancer. Prior anti-PD-1, anti-PD-L1 or anti-CTLA-4 therapy was permitted, and about two fifths of dose-escalation patients had received checkpoint inhibitors. The paper covers the monotherapy dose-escalation part of the phase I ivuxolimab trial, which included N of about 50 patients. Intravenous ivuxolimab was administered to patients every 2 weeks at six dose levels: 0.01, 0.1, 0.3, 1.5, 3 and 10 mg/kg.

Notes on this clone: Which antigen it targets is not known. Nothing much larger sits one base from this clone, and base qualities are not available.

The full study reports these points: After ivuxolimab, more expanded clones were found on average in CD8+ T cells than in CD4+ T cells. Antigen specificity was not determined for the clonally expanded peripheral T cells. Clonal expansion of both CD4+ and CD8+ blood T cells was observed from baseline to week 6 at doses 0.1 to 3.0 mg/kg. Low levels of normalized T-cell clonal expansion were also seen in some patients who did not respond. In the 0.1-3.0 mg/kg groups, partial responders were among the patients with the lowest normalized peripheral clonal expansion, particularly in CD8+ T cells.

The trial excluded patients who had a history of autoimmune disease or who were on systemic immunosuppression. In every dose cohort, peripheral blood was drawn for TCR sequencing at baseline, cycle 4 day 1, and cycle 7 day 1. The samples were taken from a phase I, first-in-human, multicenter, open-label dose-escalation trial of ivuxolimab. Adults with locally advanced or metastatic melanoma, renal cell carcinoma, hepatocellular carcinoma or head and neck squamous cell carcinoma were enrolled in the trial. CD4+ and CD8+ T cells were sorted separately from peripheral blood before TCR sequencing. The CDR3 starts with the cysteine, ends with the phenylalanine, and has 16 residues. Only CDR3 DNA remains: 48 bases, in frame from the first base. CDR1 SGHTA and CDR2 FQGNSA are derived from the germline V gene. Deletion took 1 base off V and 2 bases off J, with a span of 12 bases between the germline ends.

To sequence the TCRbeta CDR3 region, genomic DNA was isolated from the sorted cells. The immunoSEQ Assay was used to sequence the TCRbeta CDR3 regions. The clones in this table, taken by TCRdb from immuneACCESS, are in-frame only. Not every clone is retained; where verified, under half of the shortfall comes from an unresolved V gene, and the cause of the rest is unknown. Present in this sample are roughly 98,000 clones, about 79% of which were seen just once. The top ten hold roughly 1.5% of the sample. The V and J segments used are TRBV7-2 and TRBJ1-5; TRBD1 is a possible D gene, resting on 5 matching bases. The TCR sequence derives from an adult with an advanced solid tumor such as melanoma, head and neck, liver or kidney cancer. Sequencing was performed on CD4+ or CD8+ T cells sorted from blood, taken in a trial of the OX40 agonist ivuxolimab. The CDR3 has the sequence CASSLGWGDGNQPQHF. The nucleotide sequence is TGTGCCAGCAGCTTAGGTTGGGGGGATGGCAATCAGCCCCAGCATTTT. Reference TRBV7-2 and TRBJ1-5 genes cover what lies past the CDR3, so the full variable domain is GAGVSQSPSNKVTEKGKDVELRCDPISGHTALYWYRQSLGQGLEFLIYFQGNSAPDKSGLPSDRFSAERTGGSVSTLTIQRTQQEDSAVYLCASSLGWGDGNQPQHFGDGTRLSIL.